One sample yielded the 24 T cell receptor beta chains listed below, sequenced in a study of blood T cells in healthy people across ages. A second PCR, run for roughly 7 to 11 cycles, used a sample-barcoded 5' primer plus a J-beta primer mix. Each CDR3 protein gets one entry after TCRdb re-called the 5' RACE reads with MiXCR. The sample holds 1.5 million to 2 million distinct CDR3 sequences, 28% seen once. The sample was blood. The receptors shown here come from a woman aged 30 to 39 in good health.

Many counts were recorded for this clonotype. The chain joins TRBV7-9 to TRBJ2-7, with 7 bases fitting TRBD1. The germline V gene has CDR1 SEHNR and CDR2 FQNEAQ (reference sequence). With V trimmed by 5 bases and J by 4 bases, 11 bases remained unmatched. The CDR3 is made up of 15 amino acids. CDR3 in DNA: TGTGCCAGCAGCCTCACGCGGACAGGACCATACGAGCAGTACTTC. This gives the protein CASSLTRTGPYEQYF.

The chain carries TRBV15 and TRBJ2-5, with D hard to call. CDR1 is LNHNV, CDR2 YYDKDF, per germline (reference sequence). The CDR3 has 15 amino acids. V was trimmed by 0 bases and J by 0 bases, leaving 8 bases between them. The CDR3: CATSRDGEHQETQYF. CDR3 coding DNA: TGTGCCACCAGCAGAGATGGGGAACACCAAGAGACCCAGTACTTC.

Points on this clonotype: The conserved final phenylalanine or tryptophan is absent from the CDR3, which likely points to a read error. The DNA is omitted, as the CDR3 cannot be located on it reliably, and the CDR3 follows TCRdb's listing. The chain carries TRBV21-1 and TRBJ2-1; the listed D gene, TRBD2, was not tested against the DNA. TRBV21-1 is termed a pseudogene. The CDR3 has 16 amino acids, counting both end residues. CDR3: CASSTLAGVSYNEQFC.

V is TRBV12-3 or TRBV12-4 and J is TRBJ2-1; D may be TRBD1 (6 bases). The DNA matches TRBJ2-7 better at its end, which makes the J call doubtful. CDR3 length: 14 residues. The CDR3 reads CASTWGTPDGEQYF. For the CDR3, the DNA is TGTGCCAGCACCTGGGGGACACCCGACGGTGAGCAGTACTTC.

The rearrangement joins TRBV6-6 to TRBJ2-2; 11 bases are a match to TRBD2. The CDR3 loop spans 16 amino acids. With V trimmed by 6 bases and J by 1 base, 4 bases remained unmatched. Looked up from germline, CDR1 is MNHNY and CDR2 is SVGAGI (reference sequence). CDR3 in amino acids: CASSSTSGRNTGELFF. The CDR3 nucleotides read TGTGCCAGCAGCTCCACTAGCGGGAGGAACACCGGGGAGCTGTTTTTT.

This clonotype came up once. The chain employs TRBV5-1 and TRBJ2-1; 9 nucleotides align to TRBD1. Trimming at V came to 4 bases and at J to 5 bases, leaving 7 bases not matched to a gene. CDR1 and CDR2 from the germline V gene are SGHRS and YFSETQ. The CDR3 contains 15 residues. The CDR3 DNA is TGCGCCAGCAGCGGGAACAGGGGGCTTGACAATGAGCAGTTCTTC. Translated: CASSGNRGLDNEQFF.

This clonotype was detected only a few times. The chain links TRBV25-1 to TRBJ1-2; 11 bases are shared with TRBD1. Per the germline V gene, CDR1 is MGHDK and CDR2 is SYGVNS. Unmatched junction bases numbered 11, after V lost 6 bases and J lost 11 bases. This CDR3 has 14 residues. The CDR3 nucleotides read TGTGCCAGCAGGTATGGACAGGGGGCTCGTGGTTACACCTTC. It is translated as CASRYGQGARGYTF.

This chain links TRBV4-2 with TRBJ1-1; possible D gene TRBD1, 5 bases. The germline V and J ends were trimmed by 2 bases and 3 bases, with 16 bases remaining between them. Germline V CDR1 and CDR2: LGHNA, YNFKEQ. The CDR3 has 16 residues. CDR3 protein: CASSQRDKTGDTEAFF. The CDR3 DNA reads as TGTGCCAGCAGCCAAAGGGATAAAACAGGTGACACTGAAGCTTTCTTT.

The V and J genes are TRBV9 and TRBJ2-1, with 11 bases matching TRBD2. Germline V gene data show CDR1 as SGDLS and CDR2 as YYNGEE. The CDR3 has 15 residues. Trimming took 3 bases from V and 5 from J; bases not matched to a gene: 4. The CDR3 loop reads CASSALAGGNNEQFF. The CDR3 region has the DNA TGTGCCAGCAGCGCTCTAGCGGGGGGAAACAATGAGCAGTTCTTC.

This rearrangement joins TRBV5-1 to TRBJ1-6, with 7 bases fitting TRBD1. CDR3 length: 16 amino acids. Germline V lookup: CDR1 SGHRS, CDR2 YFSETQ. V dropped 5 bases and J dropped 8; count of bases not matched to a gene: 13. This chain's CDR3 is CASRETQGVRDSPLHF. CDR3 nucleotides: TGCGCCAGCAGGGAGACCCAGGGGGTTAGGGATTCACCCCTCCACTTT.

Turning to this clonotype: At one boundary the junction diverges from the germline segment, which might be a read error. This sequence joins TRBV2 and TRBJ2-7; 10 nucleotides agree with TRBD1. The CDR3 consists of 15 residues. CDR1 and CDR2 from the germline V gene are SNHLY and FYNNEI. The CDR3 bases are TGTGCCGGCAGTGCCCTCGGGACAGGGGCGTCCGAGCAGTACTTC. Translation: CAGSALGTGASEQYF.

Comments on this clonotype: This may be a read error, as it is one base from a much larger clone. This sequence joins TRBV11-2 and TRBJ2-5; D might be TRBD2 (5 bases). In germline, CDR1 is SGHAT, CDR2 FQNNGV. The CDR3 has 12 amino acids. The CDR3 DNA follows: TGTGCCAGCAGCCCTGCAGCGGAGACCCAGTGCTTC. Translating gives CASSPAAETQCF. Full variable domain (remainder filled in from reference TRBV11-2 and TRBJ2-5): EAGVAQSPRYKIIEKRQSVAFWCNPISGHATLYWYQQILGQGPKLLIQFQNNGVVDDSQLPKDRFSAERLKGVDSTLKIQPAKLEDSAVYLCASSPAAETQCFGPGTRLLVL.

V usage is TRBV25-1 and J usage is TRBJ1-2; D is uncertain. Trimming shortened V by 3 bases and J by 4 bases, and 15 bases separated the two germline ends. The CDR3 runs to 15 residues. Germline V gives CDR1 MGHDK, CDR2 SYGVNS. Here the CDR3 reads CASSDPADLSYGYTF. CDR3 in DNA: TGTGCCAGCAGTGACCCGGCGGACCTTTCCTATGGCTACACCTTC.

This clonotype was counted a few times. The V call is TRBV28, the J call TRBJ1-2; no clear D gene. Germline V gene sequence: CDR1 MDHEN, CDR2 SYDVKM. Trimming removed 8 bases from V and 4 bases from J, with 14 bases in between. There are 13 residues in the CDR3. The CDR3 DNA follows: TGTGCCAGCGCCCTTGAGGTACCCTATGGCTACACCTTC. Translating gives CASALEVPYGYTF.

V usage is TRBV7-9 and J usage is TRBJ2-7; D call uncertain. Germline V gene data show CDR1 as SEHNR and CDR2 as FQNEAQ (reference sequence). V was shortened by 1 base and J by 3 bases, with 7 bases between the two germline ends. The CDR3 contains 13 residues. In nucleotides, the CDR3 is TGTGCCAGCAGCTTAGGGTCACGCTACGAGCAGTACTTC. Its protein is CASSLGSRYEQYF.

This clonotype has only a few counts. One end of the junction fails to match germline, which may point to a read error. The chain couples TRBV12-3 or TRBV12-4 to TRBJ2-7, with unresolved D. The CDR3 is 15 amino acids. The CDR3 loop reads CASSLMAGGAYEQYF. Here the CDR3 DNA reads TGTGCTAGCAGTTTGATGGCAGGCGGCGCCTACGAGCAGTACTTC.

The chain is built from TRBV20-1 and TRBJ2-3; D assignment may be TRBD1 or TRBD2 (5 bases each). This CDR3 region has 14 residues. With 6 bases removed from V and 0 bases from J, the gap between germline ends came to 13 bases. Germline V gene lookup returns CDR1 DFQATT and CDR2 SNEGSKA (reference sequence). This CDR3 is CSAEGRWSTDTQYF. CDR3 nucleotides: TGCAGTGCCGAGGGACGTTGGAGCACAGATACGCAGTATTTT.

This clonotype has a count of ten or more. The chain employs TRBV6-2 or TRBV6-3 and TRBJ1-2; the D gene is possibly TRBD1 (5 bases). Germline CDR1 MNHEY, CDR2 SVGEGT. Trimming pared 11 bases from V and 5 bases from J, leaving 15 bases between. The CDR3 is 12 amino acids. CDR3: CASSTRDYGYTF. The CDR3 DNA reads as TGTGCCTCCTCAACCAGGGATTATGGCTACACCTTC.

The sample holds a few counts of this clonotype. J is TRBJ1-1 and V is TRBV12-3 or TRBV12-4; D remains ambiguous. There are 13 residues in the CDR3. The germline V and J ends were trimmed by 6 bases and 4 bases, with 12 bases remaining between them. CDR3 nucleotides: TGTGCCAGCAGCCGTAAGGCTCCCACTGAAGCTTTCTTT. This translates into CASSRKAPTEAFF.

This clonotype was recorded many times. The CDR3 here is CSARGEGEGSSYEQYF. The CDR3 bases are TGCAGTGCTAGAGGGGAAGGCGAAGGTAGCTCCTACGAGCAGTACTTC. The chain combines TRBV20-1 with TRBJ2-7; D call uncertain. V lost 1 base and J lost 0, with 16 bases in between. CDR1 DFQATT and CDR2 SNEGSKA come from the germline V gene (reference sequence). The CDR3 runs 16 residues.

The rearrangement uses TRBV5-6 and TRBJ2-7, with D perhaps assigned TRBD1 or TRBD2 (5 bases each). This CDR3 has 14 amino acids. In germline, CDR1 is SGHDT, CDR2 YYEEEE. Trimming removed 0 bases at V and 3 bases at J, with 10 bases between. The CDR3: CASSLGWDRYEQYF. The CDR3, as DNA: TGTGCCAGCAGCTTGGGGTGGGACCGCTACGAGCAGTACTTC.

The rearrangement joins TRBV29-1 to TRBJ2-3, with 10 nucleotides matching TRBD2. J gave up 2 bases and V 7 bases, and 3 bases lay outside the gene matches. This CDR3 has 13 residues. In germline, CDR1 is SQVTM, CDR2 ANQGSEA. The CDR3 DNA reads as TGCAGCGCACTAGCGGGGTACACAGATACGCAGTATTTT. It translates to CSALAGYTDTQYF.

The V and J genes are TRBV4-1 and TRBJ1-3, with no clear D. Germline lookup yields CDR1 MGHRA and CDR2 YSYEKL. Trimming pared 4 bases from V and 4 bases from J, leaving 26 bases between. This CDR3 is built from 19 residues. The CDR3 protein is CASSRQGAGNWVSGNTIYF. Here the CDR3 DNA reads TGCGCCAGCAGCCGTCAAGGCGCTGGTAATTGGGTATCCGGAAACACCATATATTTT.

This clonotype occurred many times. The genes are TRBV6-6 and TRBJ2-3; 9 positions match TRBD2. Per germline, CDR1 MNHNY and CDR2 SVGAGI (reference sequence). The CDR3 loop spans 15 amino acids. V was pared by 5 bases and J by 2 bases, with 5 bases of the junction left unmatched. The CDR3 loop is CASSNSGGDTDTQYF. CDR3 nucleotide sequence: TGTGCCAGCAGTAATAGCGGGGGTGACACAGATACGCAGTATTTT.